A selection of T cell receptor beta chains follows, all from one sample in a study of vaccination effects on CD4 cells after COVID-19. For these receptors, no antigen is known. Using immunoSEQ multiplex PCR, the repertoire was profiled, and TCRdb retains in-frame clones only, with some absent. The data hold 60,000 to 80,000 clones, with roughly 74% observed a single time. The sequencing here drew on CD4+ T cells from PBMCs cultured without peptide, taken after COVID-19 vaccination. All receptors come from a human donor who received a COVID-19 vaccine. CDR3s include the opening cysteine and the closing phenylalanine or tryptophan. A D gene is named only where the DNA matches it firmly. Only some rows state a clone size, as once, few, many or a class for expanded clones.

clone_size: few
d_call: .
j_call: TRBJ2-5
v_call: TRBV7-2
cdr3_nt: TGTGCCAGCAGCCCAGCTTGGGGACGGGGGCAAGAGACCCAGTACTTC
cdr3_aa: CASSPAWGRGQETQYF

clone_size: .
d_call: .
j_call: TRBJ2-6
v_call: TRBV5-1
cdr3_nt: TGCGCCAGCAGCACCTCGACGGGCTCTGGGGCCAACGTCCTGACTTTC
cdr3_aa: CASSTSTGSGANVLTF

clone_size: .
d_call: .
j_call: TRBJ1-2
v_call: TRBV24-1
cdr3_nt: TGTGCCACCAGTTCTTTCGACAGCAACTATGGCTACACCTTC
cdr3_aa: CATSSFDSNYGYTF

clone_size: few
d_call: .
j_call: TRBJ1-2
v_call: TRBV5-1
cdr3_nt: TGCGCCAGCAGCGCGGACAGTGGGGGCCATCGGGACGGCTACACCTTC
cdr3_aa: CASSADSGGHRDGYTF

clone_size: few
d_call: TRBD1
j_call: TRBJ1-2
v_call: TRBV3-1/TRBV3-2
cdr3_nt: TGTGCCAGCAGCCAAGTGTCAGGGGGTAGAGGCTACACCTTC
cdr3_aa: CASSQVSGGRGYTF

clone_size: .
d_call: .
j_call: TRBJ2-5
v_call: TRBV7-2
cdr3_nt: TGTGCCAGCAGCTTGGCCAGAGAGACCCAGTACTTC
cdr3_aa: CASSLARETQYF

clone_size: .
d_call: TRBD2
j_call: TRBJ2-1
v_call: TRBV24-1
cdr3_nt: TGTGCCACCAGTGCTTCATATCGAGGACTAGTTTCCCAGTTCTTC
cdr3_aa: CATSASYRGLVSQFF

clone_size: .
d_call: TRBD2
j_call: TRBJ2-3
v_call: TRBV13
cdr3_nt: TGTGCCAGCAAGACTAGCGGGACAGATACGCAGTATTTT
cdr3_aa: CASKTSGTDTQYF

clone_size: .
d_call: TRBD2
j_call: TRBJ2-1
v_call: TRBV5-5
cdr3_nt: TGTGCCAGCAGCTTGTGGCGACTAGCGGGGGGAGACAATGAGCAGTTCTTC
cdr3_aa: CASSLWRLAGGDNEQFF

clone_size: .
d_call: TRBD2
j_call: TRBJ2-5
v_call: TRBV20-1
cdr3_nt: TGCAGTGCTAGTTGGGGCGGGGGGGCAAGAACCCAGTACTTC
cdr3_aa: CSASWGGGARTQYF

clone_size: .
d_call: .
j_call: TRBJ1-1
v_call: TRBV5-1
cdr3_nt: TGCGCCAGCAGCTTGGTAGGGGGTGTGGACACTGAAGCTTTCTTT
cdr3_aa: CASSLVGGVDTEAFF

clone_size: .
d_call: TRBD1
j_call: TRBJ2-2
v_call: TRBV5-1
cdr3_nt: TGCGCCAGCAGCGGGGGGACAGGGGGCCCATCCTGGAACACCGGGGAGCTGTTTTTT
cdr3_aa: CASSGGTGGPSWNTGELFF

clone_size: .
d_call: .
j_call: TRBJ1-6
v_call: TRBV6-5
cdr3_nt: TGTGCCAGCAGTTGGATGGTTTTGTCAAATTCACCCCTCCACTTT
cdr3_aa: CASSWMVLSNSPLHF

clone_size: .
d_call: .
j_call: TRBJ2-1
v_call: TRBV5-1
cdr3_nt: TGCGCCAGCAGCTTGGGAGTTATCAGGGGCAATGAGCAGTTCTTC
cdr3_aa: CASSLGVIRGNEQFF

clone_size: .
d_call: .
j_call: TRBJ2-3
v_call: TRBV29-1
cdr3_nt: TGCAGCGTTGACCCTAGCCTCCCCACAGATACGCAGTATTTT
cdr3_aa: CSVDPSLPTDTQYF

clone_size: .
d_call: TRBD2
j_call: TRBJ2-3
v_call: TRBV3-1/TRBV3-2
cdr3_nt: TGTGCCAGCAGCCAAGGCTTCCCTAGCGGGGGCACAGATACGCAGTATTTT
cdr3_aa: CASSQGFPSGGTDTQYF

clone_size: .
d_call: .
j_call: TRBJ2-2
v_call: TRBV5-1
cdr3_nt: TGCGCCAGCAGCTTAGTGGGGGGGCCCACCGGGGAGCTGTTTTTT
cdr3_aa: CASSLVGGPTGELFF

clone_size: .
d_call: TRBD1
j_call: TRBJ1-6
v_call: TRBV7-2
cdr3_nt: TGTGCCAGCAGCTCTATGTACAGGACAGGGGGCTCCTATAATTCACCCCTCCACTTT
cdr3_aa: CASSSMYRTGGSYNSPLHF

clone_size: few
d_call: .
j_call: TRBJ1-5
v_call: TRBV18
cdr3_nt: TGTGCCAGCTCACAACAAGCGGGTAATCAGCCCCAGCATTTT
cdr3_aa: CASSQQAGNQPQHF

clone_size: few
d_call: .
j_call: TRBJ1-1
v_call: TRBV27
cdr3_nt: TGTGCCAGCAGCGGATCAGGGAAAAGGAACACTGAAGCTTTCTTT
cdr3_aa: CASSGSGKRNTEAFF

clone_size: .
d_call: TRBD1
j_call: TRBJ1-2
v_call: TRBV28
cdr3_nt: TGTGCCAGCAGTCTGAGGACAGGGACCTCCTATGGCTACACCTTC
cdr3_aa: CASSLRTGTSYGYTF

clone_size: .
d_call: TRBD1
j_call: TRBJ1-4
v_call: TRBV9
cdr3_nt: TGTGCCAGCAGCCGGGACAGGGGGAATGAAAAACTGTTTTTT
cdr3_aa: CASSRDRGNEKLFF

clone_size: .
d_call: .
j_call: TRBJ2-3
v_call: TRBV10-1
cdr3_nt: TGCGCCAGCAGCCGGGACCTGAGGACAGATACGCAGTATTTT
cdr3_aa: CASSRDLRTDTQYF

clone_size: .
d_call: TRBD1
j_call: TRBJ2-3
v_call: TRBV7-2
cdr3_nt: TGTGCCAGCAGCTTTTACGGGACAGGAAGCACAGATACGCAGTATTTT
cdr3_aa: CASSFYGTGSTDTQYF

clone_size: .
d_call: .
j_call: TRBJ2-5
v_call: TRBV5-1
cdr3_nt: TGCGCCAGCAGCCCAGGACAGCTGCAGGCCCAAGAGACCCAGTACTTC
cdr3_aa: CASSPGQLQAQETQYF

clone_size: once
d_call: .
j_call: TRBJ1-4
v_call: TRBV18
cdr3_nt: TGTGCCAGCTCCCAGGGGCCAACTAATGAAAAACTGTTTTTT
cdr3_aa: CASSQGPTNEKLFF

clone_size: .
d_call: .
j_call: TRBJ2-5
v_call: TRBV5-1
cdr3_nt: TGCGCCAGCAGCCTGGGGGGCTTACGGTACTTC
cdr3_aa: CASSLGGLRYF

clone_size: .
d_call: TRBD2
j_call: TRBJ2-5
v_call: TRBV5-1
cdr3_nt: TGCGCCAGCAGCTTGACTAGCGGGGGGCCCCAAGAGACCCAGTACTTC
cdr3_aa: CASSLTSGGPQETQYF

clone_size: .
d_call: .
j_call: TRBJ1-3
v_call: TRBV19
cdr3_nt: TGTGCCAGCCGGCAGGGTACCTCTGGAAACACCATATATTTT
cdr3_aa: CASRQGTSGNTIYF

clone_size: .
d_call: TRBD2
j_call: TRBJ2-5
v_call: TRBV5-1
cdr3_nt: TGCGCCAGCAGTTTAACAGGGGCTAGCGGGGGGCCCCAAGAGACCCAGTACTTC
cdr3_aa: CASSLTGASGGPQETQYF

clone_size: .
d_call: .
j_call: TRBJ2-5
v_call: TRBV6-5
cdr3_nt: TGTGCCAGCAGGGTGGGACCAGAACAGGGAGAGACCCAGTACTTC
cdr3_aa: CASRVGPEQGETQYF

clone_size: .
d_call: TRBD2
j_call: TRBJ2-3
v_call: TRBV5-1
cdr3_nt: TGCGCCAGCAGCTGGGGGGGGGTAGGCACAGATACGCAGTATTTT
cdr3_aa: CASSWGGVGTDTQYF

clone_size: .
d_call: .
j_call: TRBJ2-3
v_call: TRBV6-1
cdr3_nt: TGTGCCAGCAGTGAACTGGGGCACCTCACAGATACGCAGTATTTT
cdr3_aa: CASSELGHLTDTQYF

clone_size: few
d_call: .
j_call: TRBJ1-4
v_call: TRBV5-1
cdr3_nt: TGCGCCAGCAGCTCCGGTCCGGGGGGCACTTCTGAAAAACTGTTTTTT
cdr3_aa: CASSSGPGGTSEKLFF

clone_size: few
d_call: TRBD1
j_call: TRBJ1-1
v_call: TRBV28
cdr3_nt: TGTGCCAGCAGTCCCCTACCGACAGGGTTAGTTGCCACTGAAGCTTTCTTT
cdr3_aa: CASSPLPTGLVATEAFF

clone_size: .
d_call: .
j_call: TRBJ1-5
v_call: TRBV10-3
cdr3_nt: TGTGCCTCTCACCGGGACAACAATCAGCCCCAGCATTTT
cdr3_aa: CASHRDNNQPQHF

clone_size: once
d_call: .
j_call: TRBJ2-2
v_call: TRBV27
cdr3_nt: TGTGCCAGCAGTTCAATTGGTCTAGGGCGAAACTCCGGGGAGCTGTTTTTT
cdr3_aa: CASSSIGLGRNSGELFF

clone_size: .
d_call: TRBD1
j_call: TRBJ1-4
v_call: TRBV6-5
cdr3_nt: TGTGCCAGCAGCCCCGACAGGGCTCGAGAAAAACTGTTTTTT
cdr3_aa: CASSPDRAREKLFF

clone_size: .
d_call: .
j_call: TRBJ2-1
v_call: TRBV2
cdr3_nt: TGTGCCAGCAGAGGATACAACTCCTACAATGAGCAGTTCTTC
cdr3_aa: CASRGYNSYNEQFF

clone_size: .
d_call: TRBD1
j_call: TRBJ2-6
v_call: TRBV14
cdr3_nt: TGTGCCAGCAGCCAAGTCAGTCTGGACAGGGCACCTGGGGCCAACGTCCTGACTTTC
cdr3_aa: CASSQVSLDRAPGANVLTF

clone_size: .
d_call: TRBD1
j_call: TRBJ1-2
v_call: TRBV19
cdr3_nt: TGTGCCAGTAGCTTCAGGGGGAATTATGGCTACACCTTC
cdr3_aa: CASSFRGNYGYTF

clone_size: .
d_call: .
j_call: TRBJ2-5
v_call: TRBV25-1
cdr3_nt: TGTGCCACCCAGCAGGGACTCCAAGAGACCCAGTACTTC
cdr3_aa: CATQQGLQETQYF

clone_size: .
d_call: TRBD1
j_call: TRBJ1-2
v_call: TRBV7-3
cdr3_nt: TGTGCCAGCAGCTTAACAGGGACAGGGGACTCCGGGGGTGGCTACACCTTC
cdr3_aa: CASSLTGTGDSGGGYTF

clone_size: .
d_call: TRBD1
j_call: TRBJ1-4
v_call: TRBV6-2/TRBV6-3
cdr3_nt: TGTGCCAGCAGTCCGGGACAGGCTAATGAAAAACTGTTTTTT
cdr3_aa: CASSPGQANEKLFF

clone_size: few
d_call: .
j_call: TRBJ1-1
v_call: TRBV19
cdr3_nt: TGTGCCAGTCGGACGGCGAACACTGAAGCTTTCTTT
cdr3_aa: CASRTANTEAFF

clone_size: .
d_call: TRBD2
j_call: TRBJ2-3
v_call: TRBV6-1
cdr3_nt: TGTGCCAGCAGTGGGCCGGGACTAGCGGTTAGCACAGATACGCAGTATTTT
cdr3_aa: CASSGPGLAVSTDTQYF

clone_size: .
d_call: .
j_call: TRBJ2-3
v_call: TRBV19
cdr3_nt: TGTGCCAGTAGTATTCGGTCAGGGGGGGGGTATACGCAGTATTTT
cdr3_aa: CASSIRSGGGYTQYF

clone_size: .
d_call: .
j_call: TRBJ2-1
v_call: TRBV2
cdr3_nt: TGTGCCAGCAGTGACGGGCGTCTGCCTAGCTCCTACAATGAGCAGTTCTTC
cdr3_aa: CASSDGRLPSSYNEQFF

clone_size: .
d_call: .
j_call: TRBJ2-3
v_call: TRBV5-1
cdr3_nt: TGCGCCAGCAGCTTAGGCGATTACGGCGATACGCAGTATTTT
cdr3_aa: CASSLGDYGDTQYF

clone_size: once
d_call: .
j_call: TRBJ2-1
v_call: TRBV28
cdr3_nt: TGTGCCAGCAGTTTAGTCGGGGACTACAATGAGCAGTTCTTC
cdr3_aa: CASSLVGDYNEQFF

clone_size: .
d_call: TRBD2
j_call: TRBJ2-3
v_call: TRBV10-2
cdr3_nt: TGCGCCAGCAGTGACGGGGGGGGTTACACAGATACGCAGTATTTT
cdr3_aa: CASSDGGGYTDTQYF

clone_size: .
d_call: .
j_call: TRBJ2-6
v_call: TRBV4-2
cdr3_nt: TGTGCCAGCAGCCAAGTGCTAGGTGAATCTGGGGCCAACGTCCTGACTTTC
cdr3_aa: CASSQVLGESGANVLTF

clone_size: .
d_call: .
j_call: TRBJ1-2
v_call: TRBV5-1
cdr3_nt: TGCGCCAGCAGTCCAACAATGACAGTTCCTAACTATGGCTACACCTTC
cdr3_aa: CASSPTMTVPNYGYTF

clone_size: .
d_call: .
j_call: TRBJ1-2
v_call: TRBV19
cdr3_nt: TGTGCCAGTAGTATAGTAGTGGGTAGCGGTGGCTACACCTTC
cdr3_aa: CASSIVVGSGGYTF

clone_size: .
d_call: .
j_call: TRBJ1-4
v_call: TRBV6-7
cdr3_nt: TGTGCCAGCAGTTACTTGGGGGTATTGGGAAAACTGTTTTTT
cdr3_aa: CASSYLGVLGKLFF